Here is one TCR beta chain with its context. Participant ages covered 18 to 89 years across about 22 US areas. Participants reported their clinical history, and cohort assignment relied on those reports. Trimming took 3 bases from V and 3 from J; bases not matched to a gene: 9. Germline V gene data show CDR1 as SGHVS and CDR2 as FQNEAQ. The length of the CDR3 is 16 residues. As handled by the study authors: Reference gene primers were amplified, and this amplification served to estimate nucleated cell counts. Data came from immunoSEQ multiplex PCR; TCRdb stores just in-frame clones and leaves some out. For V, J and clone size, that table is used; D and trimming come from the DNA. The top ten clones hold around 9.3% of a sample with about 300,000 clones, under 90% of them seen once. This sample was included in a study of blood T cell repertoires in COVID-19. Turning to the study itself: PBMCs, B-cell-depleted T cells, or T cells were the source of the cDNA or gDNA that made up the material.

Input material: PBMCs or T cells enriched from blood (not recorded which). V gene TRBV7-8 combines with J gene TRBJ1-2; 8 nucleotides line up with TRBD1. The sequence was collected from a woman younger than 30 who had recovered from COVID-19. CDR3 region: CASSFLQSGGDYGYTF. CDR3 nucleotides: TGTGCCAGCAGCTTTTTACAATCAGGGGGCGACTATGGCTACACCTTC.